This section outlines one T cell receptor beta chain sequence together with its context. The data belong to a study of patients and donors after allogeneic stem cell transplantation. J lost 1 base, V lost 7 bases, and 2 bases had no gene match. The germline V gene encodes CDR1 SNHLY and CDR2 FYNNEI. The CDR3 extends over 13 amino acids. TCRdb re-derived calls from the RT-PCR reads in MiXCR, one entry per CDR3 protein. The sample includes roughly 200,000 distinct CDR3 sequences, 35% to 45% of them seen just once. Sequences were obtained from blood, either unsorted or a sorted T cell fraction (not recorded which). This receptor was obtained from a human donor who was either an allogeneic HSCT recipient or a stem cell or donor lymphocyte infusion donor (not recorded which). It is not recorded whose cells these are; they may come from a transplant donor. V is TRBV2 and J is TRBJ2-5, with 8 bases fitting TRBD2. The CDR3 DNA reads TGTGCCAGCACCGGGACTAGCCAAGAGACCCAGTACTTC. It yields the protein CASTGTSQETQYF.